Listed here is a single T cell receptor (beta chain). Its antigen is not known. Germline values: CDR1 MGHRA, CDR2 YSYEKL. The CDR3 runs to 15 residues. V lost 0 bases and J lost 5, with 13 bases in between. This sample was included in a study of radiation and T cells in renal cell carcinoma. Sequencing was performed with immunoSEQ multiplex PCR; in TCRdb, only in-frame clones are kept and a portion is missing. The sample gives about 62,000 clones, over 65% of which show up once; about 6.4% is in the top ten. Specified time point: blood 4 weeks post-SBRT, at nephrectomy. Treatment denoted: 15 Gy SBRT to primary tumor, nephrectomy 4 weeks later. Clear cell pathology was present in this patient's renal cell carcinoma. Study results and limitations: Top tumor clonotypes rose in blood 2 weeks post-radiation, then contracted.

J is TRBJ1-1 and V is TRBV4-1, with a possible D match to TRBD1 (5 bases). The TCR was taken from a man in his 60s with renal cell carcinoma. The material was blood, obtained from a patient whose treatment included radiotherapy and nephrectomy. The CDR3 region is CASSQDEWGRTEAFF. CDR3 DNA sequence: TGCGCCAGCAGCCAAGATGAGTGGGGACGGACTGAAGCTTTCTTT.